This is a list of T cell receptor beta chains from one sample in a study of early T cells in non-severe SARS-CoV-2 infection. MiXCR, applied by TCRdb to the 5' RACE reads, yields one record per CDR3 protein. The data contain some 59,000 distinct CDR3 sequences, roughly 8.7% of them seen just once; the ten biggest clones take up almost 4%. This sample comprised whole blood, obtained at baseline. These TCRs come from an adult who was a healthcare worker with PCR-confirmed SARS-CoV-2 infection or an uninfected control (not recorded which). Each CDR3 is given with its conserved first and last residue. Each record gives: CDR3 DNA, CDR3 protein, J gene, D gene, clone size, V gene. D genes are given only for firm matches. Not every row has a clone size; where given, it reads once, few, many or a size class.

CDR3 DNA: TGTGCCAGCAGTTCGAAGGGCCCGGGTGGCAATGAGCAGTTCTTC
CDR3 protein: CASSSKGPGGNEQFF
J gene: TRBJ2-1
D gene: .
clone size: .
V gene: TRBV12-3/TRBV12-4

CDR3 DNA: TGTGCCAGCAAGGGCCGACAAGTGTACGAGCAGTACTTC
CDR3 protein: CASKGRQVYEQYF
J gene: TRBJ2-7
D gene: .
clone size: many
V gene: TRBV12-3/TRBV12-4

CDR3 DNA: TGTGCCAGCAGTTTGTCAGGGGGCCACCAGACCGAGCAGTTCTTC
CDR3 protein: CASSLSGGHQTEQFF
J gene: TRBJ2-1
D gene: TRBD1
clone size: many
V gene: TRBV12-3/TRBV12-4

CDR3 DNA: TGTGCCAGCAGTTACCCAGCGGGAGGATCCAATGAGCAGTTCTTC
CDR3 protein: CASSYPAGGSNEQFF
J gene: TRBJ2-1
D gene: TRBD2
clone size: many
V gene: TRBV6-6

CDR3 DNA: TGTGCCACCAGTGATCCAAGCCGGGGTAGCGGGAGGCCTCCGAACACCGGGGAGCTGTTTTTT
CDR3 protein: CATSDPSRGSGRPPNTGELFF
J gene: TRBJ2-2
D gene: TRBD2
clone size: .
V gene: TRBV24-1

CDR3 DNA: TGTGCCAGCAGTTTAGAGTCCGGGACAGGGGCCTACGAGCAGTACTTC
CDR3 protein: CASSLESGTGAYEQYF
J gene: TRBJ2-7
D gene: TRBD1
clone size: few
V gene: TRBV27

CDR3 DNA: TGCGCCAGCAGCCCGGGACCGCTAACGAGCTCCTACAATGAGCAGTTCTTC
CDR3 protein: CASSPGPLTSSYNEQFF
J gene: TRBJ2-1
D gene: .
clone size: few
V gene: TRBV5-1

CDR3 DNA: TGTGCCAGCAGCAGGACTAGCGGCTCCTACGAGCAGTACTTC
CDR3 protein: CASSRTSGSYEQYF
J gene: TRBJ2-7
D gene: TRBD2
clone size: .
V gene: TRBV6-5

CDR3 DNA: TGTGCCAGTAGTATTTCGGGACTTGATTACTACGAGCAGTACTTC
CDR3 protein: CASSISGLDYYEQYF
J gene: TRBJ2-7
D gene: .
clone size: few
V gene: TRBV19

CDR3 DNA: TGTGCCAGCAGCTTGGCCAGCGCTCGAAAAGAGACCCAGTACTTC
CDR3 protein: CASSLASARKETQYF
J gene: TRBJ2-5
D gene: .
clone size: many
V gene: TRBV5-4

CDR3 DNA: TGTGCCAGCAGTGGATCTCCCGGGTTTGTGGCTGAAGCTTTCTTT
CDR3 protein: CASSGSPGFVAEAFF
J gene: TRBJ1-1
D gene: .
clone size: .
V gene: TRBV6-5

CDR3 DNA: TGTGCCAGCTCACAAGGTAGGGGCGGCCAGCCCCAGCATTTT
CDR3 protein: CASSQGRGGQPQHF
J gene: TRBJ1-5
D gene: .
clone size: few
V gene: TRBV18

CDR3 DNA: TGCGCCAGCAGCTTGCGGGTTTCCAATGAGCAGTTCTTC
CDR3 protein: CASSLRVSNEQFF
J gene: TRBJ2-1
D gene: .
clone size: many
V gene: TRBV5-1

CDR3 DNA: TGTGCCAGCAGCTTGCGCATAGGCTCTGGGGCCAACGTCCTGACTTTC
CDR3 protein: CASSLRIGSGANVLTF
J gene: TRBJ2-6
D gene: .
clone size: many
V gene: TRBV5-6

CDR3 DNA: TGTGCCAGCAGCCTCGGACAGCGGTCAGGAGAGACCCAGTACTTC
CDR3 protein: CASSLGQRSGETQYF
J gene: TRBJ2-5
D gene: .
clone size: few
V gene: TRBV5-4

CDR3 DNA: TGTGCCAGCAGCCAAGTCACTAGCGGGAGAACCCATGAGCAGTTCTTC
CDR3 protein: CASSQVTSGRTHEQFF
J gene: TRBJ2-1
D gene: TRBD2
clone size: many
V gene: TRBV3-1

CDR3 DNA: TGTGCCAGTAGTGCCCCAGACAGGGGGGTGGCCGGGGAGCTGTTTTTT
CDR3 protein: CASSAPDRGVAGELFF
J gene: TRBJ2-2
D gene: TRBD1
clone size: many
V gene: TRBV19

CDR3 DNA: TGCAGTGCTAGAGATTTGGCAGAAGAGACCCAGTACTTC
CDR3 protein: CSARDLAEETQYF
J gene: TRBJ2-5
D gene: .
clone size: .
V gene: TRBV20-1

CDR3 DNA: TGTGCCAGCAGCCCACAAGGTAACAATCAGCCCCAGCATTTT
CDR3 protein: CASSPQGNNQPQHF
J gene: TRBJ1-5
D gene: .
clone size: many
V gene: TRBV12-3/TRBV12-4

CDR3 DNA: TGTGCCAGCAGTCGACAGCGTAACACTGAAGCTTTCTTT
CDR3 protein: CASSRQRNTEAFF
J gene: TRBJ1-1
D gene: .
clone size: few
V gene: TRBV12-3/TRBV12-4

CDR3 DNA: TGTGCCAGCAGCCCCCCGGCGGGGCGCGGCACCGGGGAGCTGTTTTTT
CDR3 protein: CASSPPAGRGTGELFF
J gene: TRBJ2-2
D gene: .
clone size: few
V gene: TRBV7-9

CDR3 DNA: TGCGCCAGCAGCCAAGGTTATGGTGACACAGATACGCAGTATTTT
CDR3 protein: CASSQGYGDTDTQYF
J gene: TRBJ2-3
D gene: .
clone size: .
V gene: TRBV4-1

CDR3 DNA: TGTGCCAGCAGCCCCTTTCGGACAGGGTTACCAGATACGCAGTATTTT
CDR3 protein: CASSPFRTGLPDTQYF
J gene: TRBJ2-3
D gene: TRBD1
clone size: .
V gene: TRBV7-9

CDR3 DNA: TGCAGCGTCGCCGGGACAGGGAACACAGATACGCAGTATTTT
CDR3 protein: CSVAGTGNTDTQYF
J gene: TRBJ2-3
D gene: TRBD1
clone size: .
V gene: TRBV29-1

CDR3 DNA: TGTGCCAGCAGTGAAGCGCTATCACCGGAGGGGGGGACCAGAGATACGCAGTATTTT
CDR3 protein: CASSEALSPEGGTRDTQYF
J gene: TRBJ2-3
D gene: .
clone size: .
V gene: TRBV6-1

CDR3 DNA: TGTGCCAGCAGTTGGGACAGAATCACAGATACGCAGTATTTT
CDR3 protein: CASSWDRITDTQYF
J gene: TRBJ2-3
D gene: TRBD1
clone size: few
V gene: TRBV11-2

CDR3 DNA: TGTGCCAGCAGCCATATCAGGGCCGCCACTGAAGCTTTCTTT
CDR3 protein: CASSHIRAATEAFF
J gene: TRBJ1-1
D gene: .
clone size: .
V gene: TRBV3-1

CDR3 DNA: TGCGCCAGCAGCTTGCTACAGGAGAACACTGAAGCTTTCTTT
CDR3 protein: CASSLLQENTEAFF
J gene: TRBJ1-1
D gene: .
clone size: .
V gene: TRBV5-1

CDR3 DNA: TGCAGCGTGGGCACCGGGGAGCTGTTTTTT
CDR3 protein: CSVGTGELFF
J gene: TRBJ2-2
D gene: .
clone size: few
V gene: TRBV29-1

CDR3 DNA: TGTGCCTGGAAAGTGTTCGGGAGGGCCTACGAGCAGTACTTC
CDR3 protein: CAWKVFGRAYEQYF
J gene: TRBJ2-7
D gene: TRBD2
clone size: many
V gene: TRBV30

CDR3 DNA: TGCAGCGTTGAGTTGGTGGGCCTGAGCTCTGGAAACACCATATATTTT
CDR3 protein: CSVELVGLSSGNTIYF
J gene: TRBJ1-3
D gene: .
clone size: few
V gene: TRBV29-1

CDR3 DNA: TGTGCCAGCAGTCGCGGGGGGGCGGGCACAGATACGCAGTATTTT
CDR3 protein: CASSRGGAGTDTQYF
J gene: TRBJ2-3
D gene: TRBD2
clone size: few
V gene: TRBV11-2

CDR3 DNA: TGTGCCATCAGTGGACGACAGGGAGGCAACACTGAAGCTTTCTTT
CDR3 protein: CAISGRQGGNTEAFF
J gene: TRBJ1-1
D gene: TRBD1
clone size: few
V gene: TRBV10-3

CDR3 DNA: TGTGCCAGTAGCGACAGACAAACCTACAATGAGCAGTTCTTC
CDR3 protein: CASSDRQTYNEQFF
J gene: TRBJ2-1
D gene: .
clone size: .
V gene: TRBV19

CDR3 DNA: TGCAGTGCTAGAGATTTTGTAGGGTCACACTATGGCTACACCTTC
CDR3 protein: CSARDFVGSHYGYTF
J gene: TRBJ1-2
D gene: .
clone size: many
V gene: TRBV20-1

CDR3 DNA: TGTGCCAGCAGAGACAGGGGCAATCAGCCCCAGCATTTT
CDR3 protein: CASRDRGNQPQHF
J gene: TRBJ1-5
D gene: TRBD1
clone size: .
V gene: TRBV2

CDR3 DNA: TGCAGCGTGGGAACAGGGACGGTGACTGATAGCAATCAGCCCCAGCATTTT
CDR3 protein: CSVGTGTVTDSNQPQHF
J gene: TRBJ1-5
D gene: .
clone size: many
V gene: TRBV29-1